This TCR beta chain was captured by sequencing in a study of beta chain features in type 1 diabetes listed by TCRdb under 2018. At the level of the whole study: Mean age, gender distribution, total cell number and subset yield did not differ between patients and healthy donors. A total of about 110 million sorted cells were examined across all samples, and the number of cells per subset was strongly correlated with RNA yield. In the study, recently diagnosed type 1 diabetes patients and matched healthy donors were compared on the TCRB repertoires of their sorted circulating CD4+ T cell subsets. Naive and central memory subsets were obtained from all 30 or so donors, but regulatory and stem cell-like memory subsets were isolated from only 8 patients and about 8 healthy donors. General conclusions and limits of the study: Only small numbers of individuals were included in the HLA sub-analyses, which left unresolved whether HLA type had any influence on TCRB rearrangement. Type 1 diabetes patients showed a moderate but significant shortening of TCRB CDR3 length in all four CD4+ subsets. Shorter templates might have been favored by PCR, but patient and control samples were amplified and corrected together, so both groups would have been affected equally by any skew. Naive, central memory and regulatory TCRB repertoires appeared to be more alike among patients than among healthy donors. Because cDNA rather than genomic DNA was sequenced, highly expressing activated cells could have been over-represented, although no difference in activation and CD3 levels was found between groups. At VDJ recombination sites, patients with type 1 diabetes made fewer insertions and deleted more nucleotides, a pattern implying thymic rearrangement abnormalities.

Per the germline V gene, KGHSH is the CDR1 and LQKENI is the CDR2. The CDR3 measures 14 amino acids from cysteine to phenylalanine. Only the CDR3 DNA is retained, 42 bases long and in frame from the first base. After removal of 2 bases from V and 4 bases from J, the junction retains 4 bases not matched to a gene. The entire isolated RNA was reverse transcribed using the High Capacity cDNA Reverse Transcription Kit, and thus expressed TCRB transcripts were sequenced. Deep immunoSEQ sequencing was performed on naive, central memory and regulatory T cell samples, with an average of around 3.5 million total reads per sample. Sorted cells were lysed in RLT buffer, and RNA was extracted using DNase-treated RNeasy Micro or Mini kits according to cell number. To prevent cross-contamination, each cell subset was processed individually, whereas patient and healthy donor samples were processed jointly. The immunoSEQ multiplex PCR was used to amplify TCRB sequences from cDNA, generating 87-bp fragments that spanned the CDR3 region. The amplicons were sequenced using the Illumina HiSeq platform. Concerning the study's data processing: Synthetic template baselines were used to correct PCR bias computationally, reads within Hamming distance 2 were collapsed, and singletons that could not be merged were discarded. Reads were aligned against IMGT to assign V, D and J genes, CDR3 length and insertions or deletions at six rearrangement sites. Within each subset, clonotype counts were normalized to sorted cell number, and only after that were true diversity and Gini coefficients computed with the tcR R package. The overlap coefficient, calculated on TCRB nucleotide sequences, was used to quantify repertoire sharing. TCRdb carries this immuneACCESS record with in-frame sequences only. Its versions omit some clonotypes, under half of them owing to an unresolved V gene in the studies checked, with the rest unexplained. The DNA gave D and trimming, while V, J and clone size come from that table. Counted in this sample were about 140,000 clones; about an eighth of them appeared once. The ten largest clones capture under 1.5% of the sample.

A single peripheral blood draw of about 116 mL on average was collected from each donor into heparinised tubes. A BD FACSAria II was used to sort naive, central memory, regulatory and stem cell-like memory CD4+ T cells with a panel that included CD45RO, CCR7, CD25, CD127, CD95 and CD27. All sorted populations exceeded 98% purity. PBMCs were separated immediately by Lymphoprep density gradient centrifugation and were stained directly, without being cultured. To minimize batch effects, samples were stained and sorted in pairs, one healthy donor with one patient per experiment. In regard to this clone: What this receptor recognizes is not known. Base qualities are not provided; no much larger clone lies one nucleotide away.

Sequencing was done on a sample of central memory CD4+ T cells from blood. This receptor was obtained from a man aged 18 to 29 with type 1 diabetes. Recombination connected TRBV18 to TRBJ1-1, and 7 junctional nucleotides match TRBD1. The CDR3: CASSPETGPTEAFF. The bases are TGTGCCAGCTCACCAGAGACAGGGCCCACTGAAGCTTTCTTT.